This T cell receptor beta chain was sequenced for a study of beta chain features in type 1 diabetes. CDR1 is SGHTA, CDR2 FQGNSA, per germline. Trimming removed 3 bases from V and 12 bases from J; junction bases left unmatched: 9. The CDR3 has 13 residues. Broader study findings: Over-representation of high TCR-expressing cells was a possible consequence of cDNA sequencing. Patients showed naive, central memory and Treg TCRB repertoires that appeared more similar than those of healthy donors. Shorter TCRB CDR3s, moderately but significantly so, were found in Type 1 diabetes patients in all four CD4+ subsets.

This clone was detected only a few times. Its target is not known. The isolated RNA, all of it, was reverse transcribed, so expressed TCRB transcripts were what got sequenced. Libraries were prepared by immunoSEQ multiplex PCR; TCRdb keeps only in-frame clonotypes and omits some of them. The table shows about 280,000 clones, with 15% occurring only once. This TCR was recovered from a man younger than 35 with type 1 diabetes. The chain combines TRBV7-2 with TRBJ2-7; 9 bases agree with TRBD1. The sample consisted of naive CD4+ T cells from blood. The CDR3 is CASSFRDREFPYF. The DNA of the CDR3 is TGTGCCAGCAGCTTCCGGGACAGGGAATTCCCGTACTTC.